The 9 T cell receptor beta chains below were found in one sample sequenced in a study of shared clonotypes between healthy human individuals. Repertoires were generated with immunoSEQ multiplex PCR, while TCRdb's copy carries only in-frame clones and drops some. There are roughly 500,000 clones in the sample; 90% to 97% occur only once, and approximately 0.06% lies in the top ten. What was sequenced was naive CD4+ T cells sorted from blood. Subset: CD45RA+ positively selected. All receptors derive from a woman aged 25 to 39 in good health.

The chain has TRBV6-6 and TRBJ2-1, with D tentatively TRBD2 (7 bases). The germline gives CDR1 MNHNY, CDR2 SVGAGI (reference sequence). CDR3 length: 15 amino acids. The V end lost 5 bases, the J end lost 6 bases, and 17 bases lay between the germline ends. Here the CDR3 DNA reads TGTGCCAGCAGTCCCGGCGGGGGCCTACGCAATGAGCAGTTCTTC. Translation: CASSPGGGLRNEQFF.

The CDR3 sequence is CVRSSPGASGSFTDTQYF. As DNA, the CDR3 is TGTGTCAGAAGCTCCCCTGGGGCTAGCGGGAGTTTCACAGATACGCAGTATTTT. The chain has TRBV7-5 and TRBJ2-3; the table gives TRBD2 as D, unverified against the DNA. TRBV7-5 is a pseudogene. This CDR3 has 18 amino acids.

This chain connects TRBV7-9 to TRBJ2-1; possibly TRBD2 for D (6 bases). Germline V gene sequence: CDR1 SEHNR, CDR2 FQNEAQ (reference sequence). The CDR3 is made up of 16 amino acids. V shed 3 bases and J shed 7 bases, with 19 bases lying between them. The CDR3 reads CASSFTGGVVRNEQFF. The DNA for the CDR3 is TGTGCCAGCAGCTTTACTGGAGGGGTAGTTAGAAATGAGCAGTTCTTC.

The CDR3 is CASTPQRLSSGANVLTF. DNA for the CDR3: TGTGCCAGCACCCCCCAGCGGTTGAGCTCTGGGGCCAACGTCCTGACTTTC. The rearrangement links TRBV7-2 to TRBJ2-6, with a possible D match to TRBD2 (5 bases). The V and J ends lost 7 bases and 0 bases respectively, with 16 bases between them. This CDR3 has 17 residues. Germline CDR1 SGHTA, CDR2 FQGNSA.

The chain employs TRBV6-9 and TRBJ2-5; D is unresolved. The last part of the DNA fits TRBJ2-7 better; the J call may be wrong. Germline CDR1 is MNHGY and CDR2 is SVAAGI. The CDR3 length is 12 residues. CDR3 nucleotide sequence: TGTGCCAGCAGTTGTCTGGGGTACGAGCAGTACTTC. This gives the protein CASSCLGYEQYF.

V and J are TRBV18 and TRBJ1-3; 12 positions agree with TRBD1. Germline V CDR1 and CDR2: KGHSH, LQKENI. CDR3 size: 19 residues. V was pared by 3 bases and J by 0 bases, with 9 bases of the junction left unmatched. CDR3 sequence: CASSPTGTGGGSSGNTIYF. CDR3 in DNA: TGTGCCAGCTCACCCACCGGGACAGGGGGCGGAAGCTCTGGAAACACCATATATTTT.

On this clone: A junction boundary mismatches the germline segment, possibly from a read error. The chain couples TRBV2 to TRBJ2-3; 10 positions agree with TRBD2. Germline CDR1 reads SNHLY; CDR2 reads FYNNEI. The CDR3 is made up of 15 amino acids. CDR3 nucleotides: TGTGCCAGCAGGGAAGCTAGCGGGAGTGGAGATACGCAGTATTTT. Translation gives CASREASGSGDTQYF.

The count of this clone is one. The J gene is TRBJ1-2, the V gene TRBV6-1; 12 bases map to TRBD1. CDR3 length: 14 amino acids. The germline CDR1 and CDR2 sequences are MNHNS and SASEGT. With 4 bases clipped from V and 8 bases from J, the junction kept 5 bases outside the gene matches. CDR3 in DNA: TGTGCCAGCAGTGGGGGGGACAGGGGGCAAGGCTACACCTTC. This sequence encodes CASSGGDRGQGYTF.

The rearrangement uses TRBV6-4 and TRBJ1-2; D gene uncertain. Germline values: CDR1 MRHNA, CDR2 SNTAGT. With 0 bases removed from V and 6 bases from J, the gap between germline ends came to 11 bases. This CDR3 is built from 14 residues. The CDR3 nucleotides read TGTGCCAGCAGTGACTCATCTCAGGCTAATGGCTACACCTTC. This gives the protein CASSDSSQANGYTF.